Listed below are T cell receptor beta chains from one sample, sequenced in a study of graft-versus-host responses after intestinal transplantation. Libraries were prepared by immunoSEQ multiplex PCR; TCRdb keeps only in-frame clonotypes and omits some of them. The repertoire holds around 84,000 clones, with 83% as singletons. Their antigen targets remain unknown. Sequencing was performed on unstimulated CD8+ T cells sorted from spleen or lymph node cells, taken before intestinal transplant. All receptors come from a human donor who received an intestinal transplant. The CDR3 runs from the conserved cysteine through the conserved F or W. A D gene is named only where the DNA matches it firmly. Clone size, where shown, is once, few, many, or a class for clones that have expanded.

D: NA; J: TRBJ2-3; size: NA; V: TRBV4-3; CDR3: CASSQVASADTQYF; DNA: TGCGCCAGCAGCCAAGTGGCTAGCGCAGATACGCAGTATTTT
D: NA; J: TRBJ1-3; size: NA; V: TRBV5-6; CDR3: CASSLVGSARDTIYF; DNA: TGTGCCAGCAGCTTGGTAGGGTCAGCTCGAGACACCATATATTTT
D: TRBD1; J: TRBJ2-7; size: once; V: TRBV29-1; CDR3: CSVEDRGTGRYEQYF; DNA: TGCAGCGTTGAAGATCGGGGGACAGGGAGATACGAGCAGTACTTC
D: TRBD2; J: TRBJ2-2; size: NA; V: TRBV2; CDR3: CASSETSGGGTGELFF; DNA: TGTGCCAGCAGTGAAACTAGCGGGGGTGGCACCGGGGAGCTGTTTTTT
D: NA; J: TRBJ1-2; size: NA; V: TRBV4-1; CDR3: CASSQLSPGKNDYTF; DNA: TGCGCCAGCAGCCAATTAAGCCCAGGGAAGAACGACTACACCTTC
D: TRBD1; J: TRBJ2-1; size: NA; V: TRBV5-1; CDR3: CASSLGGTGYYNEQFF; DNA: TGCGCCAGCAGCTTGGGGGGGACAGGTTACTACAATGAGCAGTTCTTC
D: TRBD1; J: TRBJ2-5; size: NA; V: TRBV28; CDR3: CASRRQGETQYF; DNA: TGTGCCAGCAGGCGACAGGGAGAGACCCAGTACTTC
D: NA; J: TRBJ2-7; size: NA; V: TRBV11-2; CDR3: CASSLEGRALYEQYF; DNA: TGTGCCAGCAGCTTAGAGGGCCGTGCCCTCTACGAGCAGTACTTC
D: TRBD2; J: TRBJ2-1; size: NA; V: TRBV4-2; CDR3: CASSQGASGPYNEQFF; DNA: TGTGCCAGCAGCCAAGGGGCTAGCGGCCCCTACAATGAGCAGTTCTTC
D: NA; J: TRBJ2-2; size: NA; V: TRBV9; CDR3: CASSVEVATGELFF; DNA: TGTGCCAGCAGCGTAGAGGTAGCAACCGGGGAGCTGTTTTTT
D: NA; J: TRBJ1-2; size: NA; V: TRBV7-8; CDR3: CASSISEFTRKIYGYTF; DNA: TGTGCCAGCAGCATTTCGGAGTTTACCCGAAAGATCTATGGCTACACCTTC
D: TRBD2; J: TRBJ2-7; size: NA; V: TRBV9; CDR3: CASSVESSGGLYEQYF; DNA: TGTGCCAGCAGCGTAGAGTCAAGCGGGGGGCTCTACGAGCAGTACTTC
D: NA; J: TRBJ1-2; size: NA; V: TRBV6-5; CDR3: CASSWGGQDGYTF; DNA: TGTGCCAGCAGTTGGGGGGGACAAGACGGCTACACCTTC
D: NA; J: TRBJ1-2; size: NA; V: TRBV11-2; CDR3: CASSYPTDKYGYTF; DNA: TGTGCCAGCAGCTATCCAACCGATAAGTATGGCTACACCTTC
D: NA; J: TRBJ2-5; size: few; V: TRBV4-1; CDR3: CASSQDVGVQETQYF; DNA: TGCGCCAGCAGCCAAGATGTGGGGGTCCAAGAGACCCAGTACTTC
D: TRBD2; J: TRBJ2-1; size: NA; V: TRBV7-6; CDR3: CASSSKPPTSGSYNEQFF; DNA: TGTGCCAGCAGCTCAAAACCCCCGACTAGCGGCTCCTACAATGAGCAGTTCTTC
D: TRBD1; J: TRBJ1-5; size: NA; V: TRBV6-4; CDR3: CASSPTGVTQPQHF; DNA: TGTGCCAGCAGCCCGACAGGGGTGACACAGCCCCAGCATTTT
D: TRBD2; J: TRBJ2-1; size: NA; V: TRBV4-2; CDR3: CASSQEWAGEGEQFF; DNA: TGTGCCAGCAGCCAAGAGTGGGCGGGAGAGGGTGAGCAGTTCTTC
D: NA; J: TRBJ1-1; size: NA; V: TRBV20-1; CDR3: CSAPYNTEAFF; DNA: TGCAGTGCCCCTTACAACACTGAAGCTTTCTTT
D: NA; J: TRBJ2-3; size: NA; V: TRBV10-1; CDR3: CASSEFRENTDTQYF; DNA: TGCGCCAGCAGTGAGTTCCGCGAGAACACAGATACGCAGTATTTT
D: TRBD1; J: TRBJ2-3; size: NA; V: TRBV25-1; CDR3: CASSGLQGTDTQYF; DNA: TGTGCCAGCAGTGGATTACAGGGGACAGATACGCAGTATTTT
D: NA; J: TRBJ2-7; size: NA; V: TRBV23-1; CDR3: CASSPTRTLGSYEQYF; DNA: TGCGCCAGCAGTCCCACCCGGACATTAGGGTCCTACGAGCAGTACTTC
D: NA; J: TRBJ2-5; size: NA; V: TRBV15; CDR3: CATSRTPGAQETQYF; DNA: TGTGCCACCAGCAGGACTCCAGGGGCCCAAGAGACCCAGTACTTC
D: TRBD1; J: TRBJ1-1; size: NA; V: TRBV27; CDR3: CASSPLDREGNTEAFF; DNA: TGTGCCAGCAGTCCCCTTGACAGGGAGGGAAACACTGAAGCTTTCTTT
D: TRBD1; J: TRBJ2-7; size: NA; V: TRBV5-5; CDR3: CASSFGTGGYEQYF; DNA: TGTGCCAGCAGCTTCGGGACAGGGGGCTACGAGCAGTACTTC
D: NA; J: TRBJ1-2; size: once; V: TRBV6-6; CDR3: CAVAVAVSPYGYTF; DNA: TGTGCCGTAGCCGTCGCAGTGAGCCCCTATGGCTACACCTTC
D: NA; J: TRBJ1-1; size: NA; V: TRBV20-1; CDR3: CSARLNTEAFF; DNA: TGCAGTGCTAGACTGAACACTGAAGCTTTCTTT
D: NA; J: TRBJ2-3; size: NA; V: TRBV6-5; CDR3: CASSYTGLDTQYF; DNA: TGTGCCAGCAGTTACACAGGCCTAGATACGCAGTATTTT
D: TRBD1; J: TRBJ1-1; size: NA; V: TRBV6-5; CDR3: CASVYGTGAGTEAFF; DNA: TGTGCCAGCGTTTATGGGACAGGGGCCGGCACTGAAGCTTTCTTT
D: NA; J: TRBJ2-7; size: NA; V: TRBV7-6; CDR3: CASSLREATYEQYF; DNA: TGTGCCAGCAGCTTAAGGGAGGCAACTTACGAGCAGTACTTC
D: NA; J: TRBJ2-7; size: NA; V: TRBV4-2; CDR3: CASSPDRSSSYEQYF; DNA: TGTGCCAGCAGCCCTGATAGGAGTAGCTCCTACGAGCAGTACTTC
D: NA; J: TRBJ2-5; size: NA; V: TRBV7-6; CDR3: CASSQIGLAETQYF; DNA: TGTGCCAGCAGCCAGATAGGGCTGGCAGAGACCCAGTACTTC
D: NA; J: TRBJ1-5; size: NA; V: TRBV28; CDR3: CASSLVRENQPQHF; DNA: TGTGCCAGCAGTTTAGTCAGGGAGAATCAGCCCCAGCATTTT
D: TRBD1; J: TRBJ2-7; size: NA; V: TRBV30; CDR3: CACLTGGPYWYEQYF; DNA: TGTGCCTGTTTGACAGGGGGTCCCTATTGGTACGAGCAGTACTTC
D: NA; J: TRBJ2-7; size: NA; V: TRBV29-1; CDR3: CSVEGGETYEQYF; DNA: TGCAGCGTTGAGGGTGGTGAAACCTACGAGCAGTACTTC
D: NA; J: TRBJ1-2; size: NA; V: TRBV27; CDR3: CASSELTGYGYTF; DNA: TGTGCCAGCAGCGAACTGACAGGATATGGCTACACCTTC
D: NA; J: TRBJ1-2; size: NA; V: TRBV4-1; CDR3: CASSQDNYGYTF; DNA: TGCGCCAGCAGCCAAGATAACTATGGCTACACCTTC
D: NA; J: TRBJ1-2; size: NA; V: TRBV28; CDR3: CASSFVGGRFFYGYTF; DNA: TGTGCCAGCAGTTTCGTTGGGGGGCGTTTTTTCTATGGCTACACCTTC
D: NA; J: TRBJ2-1; size: NA; V: TRBV5-1; CDR3: CASRIDPGSPYNEQFF; DNA: TGCGCCAGCAGAATCGATCCGGGCTCTCCCTACAATGAGCAGTTCTTC
D: NA; J: TRBJ2-7; size: NA; V: TRBV6-1; CDR3: CASSEGDHGTYEQYF; DNA: TGTGCCAGCAGTGAAGGAGATCACGGGACCTACGAGCAGTACTTC
D: TRBD2; J: TRBJ2-7; size: NA; V: TRBV28; CDR3: CASRRWGGQYF; DNA: TGTGCCAGCAGACGTTGGGGGGGGCAGTACTTC
D: NA; J: TRBJ1-2; size: NA; V: TRBV5-1; CDR3: CASSLVGVAYGYTF; DNA: TGCGCCAGCAGCTTGGTCGGGGTCGCCTATGGCTACACCTTC
D: TRBD1; J: TRBJ2-7; size: NA; V: TRBV27; CDR3: CASSLSQGAYEQYF; DNA: TGTGCCAGCAGTTTATCGCAGGGGGCCTACGAGCAGTACTTC
D: TRBD1; J: TRBJ2-7; size: few; V: TRBV6-5; CDR3: CASSYGTGVYEQYF; DNA: TGTGCCAGCAGTTACGGGACAGGGGTTTACGAGCAGTACTTC
D: NA; J: TRBJ1-4; size: NA; V: TRBV4-1; CDR3: CASSQVLDASDRFF; DNA: TGCGCCAGCAGCCAAGTCTTGGACGCTTCAGACAGGTTTTTT
D: TRBD1; J: TRBJ2-7; size: NA; V: TRBV19; CDR3: CASSMGYGTGNHEQYF; DNA: TGTGCCAGTAGTATGGGTTACGGGACAGGGAACCACGAGCAGTACTTC
D: NA; J: TRBJ2-2; size: NA; V: TRBV29-1; CDR3: CSVEEATLNTGELFF; DNA: TGCAGCGTTGAAGAAGCCACCCTGAACACCGGGGAGCTGTTTTTT
D: NA; J: TRBJ2-7; size: few; V: TRBV2; CDR3: CASSSTYEQYF; DNA: TGTGCCAGCAGTTCTACCTACGAGCAGTACTTC
D: TRBD2; J: TRBJ2-1; size: NA; V: TRBV28; CDR3: CASTLGTSGYNEQFF; DNA: TGTGCCAGCACCCTTGGGACTAGCGGATACAATGAGCAGTTCTTC
D: NA; J: TRBJ2-3; size: NA; V: TRBV7-2; CDR3: CASSLGAGDTQYF; DNA: TGTGCCAGCAGCTTAGGAGCGGGAGATACGCAGTATTTT
D: NA; J: TRBJ1-1; size: NA; V: TRBV19; CDR3: CASRTTGTPTEAFF; DNA: TGTGCCAGTAGAACGACCGGGACACCCACTGAAGCTTTCTTT
D: TRBD2; J: TRBJ2-3; size: few; V: TRBV9; CDR3: CASSVRRGLAGPIDTQYF; DNA: TGTGCCAGCAGCGTACGGCGAGGGCTAGCGGGACCCATAGATACGCAGTATTTT
D: NA; J: TRBJ1-2; size: NA; V: TRBV4-1; CDR3: CASSQGPGASYGYTF; DNA: TGCGCCAGCAGCCAAGGTCCGGGGGCGAGCTATGGCTACACCTTC
D: TRBD1; J: TRBJ2-7; size: NA; V: TRBV5-1; CDR3: CASSGGQGRNEQYF; DNA: TGCGCCAGCAGCGGGGGACAGGGGAGGAACGAGCAGTACTTC
D: TRBD2; J: TRBJ2-7; size: NA; V: TRBV4-1; CDR3: CASSQESGSGVHEQYF; DNA: TGCGCCAGCAGCCAAGAGAGTGGTAGCGGGGTGCACGAGCAGTACTTC
D: NA; J: TRBJ2-3; size: NA; V: TRBV7-6; CDR3: CASSLAVRPSTDTQYF; DNA: TGTGCCAGCAGCTTAGCGGTTAGGCCTAGCACAGATACGCAGTATTTT
D: TRBD2; J: TRBJ2-3; size: NA; V: TRBV7-3; CDR3: CASSLGGETDTQYF; DNA: TGTGCCAGCAGCCTCGGGGGGGAGACAGATACGCAGTATTTT
D: NA; J: TRBJ2-7; size: NA; V: TRBV6-5; CDR3: CASSDGEAYEQYF; DNA: TGTGCCAGCAGTGACGGGGAGGCCTACGAGCAGTACTTC
D: TRBD2; J: TRBJ2-2; size: NA; V: TRBV9; CDR3: CASRGGSTGELFF; DNA: TGTGCCAGCAGGGGAGGGTCCACCGGGGAGCTGTTTTTT